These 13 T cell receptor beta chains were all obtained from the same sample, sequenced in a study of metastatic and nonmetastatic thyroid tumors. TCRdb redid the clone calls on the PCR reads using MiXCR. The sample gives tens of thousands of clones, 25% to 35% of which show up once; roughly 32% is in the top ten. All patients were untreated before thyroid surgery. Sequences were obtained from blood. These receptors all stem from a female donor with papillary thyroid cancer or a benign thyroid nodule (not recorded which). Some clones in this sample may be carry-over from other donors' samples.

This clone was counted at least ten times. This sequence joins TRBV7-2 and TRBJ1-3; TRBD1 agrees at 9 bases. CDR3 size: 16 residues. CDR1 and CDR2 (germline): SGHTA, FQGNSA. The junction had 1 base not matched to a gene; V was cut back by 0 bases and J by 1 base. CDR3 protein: CASSLAGTGSGNTIYF. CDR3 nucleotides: TGTGCCAGCAGCTTAGCGGGGACAGGGTCTGGAAACACCATATATTTT.

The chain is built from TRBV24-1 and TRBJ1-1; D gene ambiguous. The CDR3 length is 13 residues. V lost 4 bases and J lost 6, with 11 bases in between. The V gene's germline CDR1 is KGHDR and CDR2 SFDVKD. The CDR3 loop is CATSDAGGAEAFF. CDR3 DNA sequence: TGTGCCACCAGTGACGCGGGTGGAGCTGAAGCTTTCTTT.

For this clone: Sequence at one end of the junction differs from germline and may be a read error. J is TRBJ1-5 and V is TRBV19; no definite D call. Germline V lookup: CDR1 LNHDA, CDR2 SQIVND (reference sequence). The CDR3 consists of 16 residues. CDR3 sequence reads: CASSIDTAIRNQPQHF. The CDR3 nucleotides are TGTGCGAGTAGTATAGACACAGCAATTAGAAATCAGCCCCAGCATTTT.

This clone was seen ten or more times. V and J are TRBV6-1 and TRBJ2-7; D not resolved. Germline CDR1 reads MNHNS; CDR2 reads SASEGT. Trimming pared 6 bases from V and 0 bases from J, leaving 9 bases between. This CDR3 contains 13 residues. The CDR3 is CASRPNFSYEQYF. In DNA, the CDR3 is TGTGCCAGCAGACCTAACTTCTCCTACGAGCAGTACTTC.

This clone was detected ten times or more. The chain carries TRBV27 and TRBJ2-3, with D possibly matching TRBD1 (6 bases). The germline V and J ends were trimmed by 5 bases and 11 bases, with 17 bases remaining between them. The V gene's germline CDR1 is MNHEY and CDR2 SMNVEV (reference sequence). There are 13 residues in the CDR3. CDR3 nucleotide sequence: TGTGCCAGCAGTCTTATGGGGGCCGTAGAGCAGTATTTT. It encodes CASSLMGAVEQYF.

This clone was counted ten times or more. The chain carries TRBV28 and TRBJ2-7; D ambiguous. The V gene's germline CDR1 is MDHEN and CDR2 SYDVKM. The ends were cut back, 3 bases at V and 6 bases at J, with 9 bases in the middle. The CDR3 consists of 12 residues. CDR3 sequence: CASSLARFEQYF. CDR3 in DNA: TGTGCCAGCAGTTTGGCTAGATTCGAGCAGTACTTC.

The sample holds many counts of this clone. In DNA form, the CDR3 reads TGCAGTGCTAGATCCGCGACTAGCGGGAGCCCTTTTGACGAGCAGTACTTC. Its translation: CSARSATSGSPFDEQYF. The chain uses TRBV20-1 and TRBJ2-7; 12 bases fit TRBD2. The CDR3 is 17 residues long. The ends lost 2 bases at V and 5 bases at J; junction bases unmatched: 13. The germline gives CDR1 DFQATT, CDR2 SNEGSKA (reference sequence).

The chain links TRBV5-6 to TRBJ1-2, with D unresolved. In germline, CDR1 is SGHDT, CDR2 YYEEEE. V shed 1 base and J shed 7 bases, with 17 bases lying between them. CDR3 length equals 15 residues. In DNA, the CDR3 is TGTGCCAGCAGCTTGCCGAGGCGGGTCCAGCGTGGCTACACCTTC. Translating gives CASSLPRRVQRGYTF.

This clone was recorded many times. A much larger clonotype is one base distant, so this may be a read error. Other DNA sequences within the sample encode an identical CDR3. The CDR3 is CASSQDGSLAGDYEQYF. CDR3 nucleotide sequence: TGCGCCAGCAGCCAAGATGGGTCCCTGGCGGGGGACTACGAGCAGTACTTC. V gene TRBV4-1 combines with J gene TRBJ2-7, with TRBD2 matching 7 bases. The CDR3 sequence is 17 residues long. V lost 0 bases, J lost 3 bases, and 11 bases stayed unmatched. Germline V gene lookup returns CDR1 MGHRA and CDR2 YSYEKL.

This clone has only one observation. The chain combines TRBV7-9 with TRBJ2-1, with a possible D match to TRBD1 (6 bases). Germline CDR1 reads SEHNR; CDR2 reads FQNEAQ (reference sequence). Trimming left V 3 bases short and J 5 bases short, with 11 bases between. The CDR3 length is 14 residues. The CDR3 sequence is CASSLSGDHNEQFF. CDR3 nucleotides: TGTGCCAGCAGCTTGTCAGGGGACCACAATGAGCAGTTCTTC.

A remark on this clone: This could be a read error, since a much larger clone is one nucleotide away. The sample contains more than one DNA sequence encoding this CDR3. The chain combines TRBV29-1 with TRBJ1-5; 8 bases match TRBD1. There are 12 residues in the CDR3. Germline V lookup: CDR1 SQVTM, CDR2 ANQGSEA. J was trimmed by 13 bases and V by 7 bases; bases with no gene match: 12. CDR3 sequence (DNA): TGCAGCGCAAGACAGGGGATAGGGCCTCAGCATTTT. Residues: CSARQGIGPQHF.

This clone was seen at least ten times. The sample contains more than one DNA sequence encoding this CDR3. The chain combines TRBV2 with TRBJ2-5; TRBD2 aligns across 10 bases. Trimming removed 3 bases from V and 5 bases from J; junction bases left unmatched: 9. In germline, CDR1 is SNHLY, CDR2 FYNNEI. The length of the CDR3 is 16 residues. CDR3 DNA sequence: TGTGCCAGCAGTGATCTAAGGCTAGCGGGAGTGGAGACCCAGTACTTC. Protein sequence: CASSDLRLAGVETQYF. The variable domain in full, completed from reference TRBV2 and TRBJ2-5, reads EPEVTQTPSHQVTQMGQEVILRCVPISNHLYFYWYRQILGQKVEFLVSFYNNEISEKSEIFDDQFSVERPDGSNFTLKIRSTKLEDSAMYFCASSDLRLAGVETQYFGPGTRLLVL.

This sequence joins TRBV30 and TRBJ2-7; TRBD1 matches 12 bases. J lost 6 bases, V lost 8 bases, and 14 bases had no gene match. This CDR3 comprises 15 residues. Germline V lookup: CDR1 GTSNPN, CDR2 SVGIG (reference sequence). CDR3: CAGSAGTGGGGEQYF. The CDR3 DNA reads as TGTGCCGGGTCTGCCGGGACAGGGGGCGGCGGCGAGCAGTACTTC.